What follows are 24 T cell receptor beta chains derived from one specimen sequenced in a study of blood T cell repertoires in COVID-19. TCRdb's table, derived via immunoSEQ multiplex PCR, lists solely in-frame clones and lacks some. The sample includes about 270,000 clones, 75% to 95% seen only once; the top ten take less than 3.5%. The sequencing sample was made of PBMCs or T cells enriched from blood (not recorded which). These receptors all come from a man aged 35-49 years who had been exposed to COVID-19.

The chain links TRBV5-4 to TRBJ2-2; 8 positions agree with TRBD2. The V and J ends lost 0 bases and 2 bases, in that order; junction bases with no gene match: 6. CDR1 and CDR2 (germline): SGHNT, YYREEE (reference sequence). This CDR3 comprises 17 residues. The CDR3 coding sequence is TGTGCCAGCAGCTTGGATTTGAGCGGGGGAAACACCGGGGAGCTGTTTTTT. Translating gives CASSLDLSGGNTGELFF.

Here the CDR3 reads CSVASGRRSYNEQFF. The CDR3 DNA reads TGCAGCGTGGCTAGCGGGAGGCGCTCCTACAATGAGCAGTTCTTC. This chain links TRBV29-1 with TRBJ2-1; 11 bases align to TRBD2. The CDR3 spans 15 residues. Losses at the gene ends were 6 bases for V and 0 bases for J; bases not matched to a gene: 4. CDR1 and CDR2 from the germline V gene are SQVTM and ANQGSEA.

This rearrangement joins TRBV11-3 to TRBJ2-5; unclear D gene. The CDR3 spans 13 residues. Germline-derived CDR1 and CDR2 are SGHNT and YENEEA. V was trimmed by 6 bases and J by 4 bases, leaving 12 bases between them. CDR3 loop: CASRPRMRETQYF. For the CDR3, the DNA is TGTGCCAGCAGGCCTAGGATGCGAGAGACCCAGTACTTC.

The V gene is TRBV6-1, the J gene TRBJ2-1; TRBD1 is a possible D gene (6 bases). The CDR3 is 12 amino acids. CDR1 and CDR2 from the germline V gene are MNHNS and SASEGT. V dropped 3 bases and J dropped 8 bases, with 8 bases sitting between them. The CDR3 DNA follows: TGTGCCAGCAGTGATACAGGGCATGAGCAGTTCTTC. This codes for CASSDTGHEQFF.

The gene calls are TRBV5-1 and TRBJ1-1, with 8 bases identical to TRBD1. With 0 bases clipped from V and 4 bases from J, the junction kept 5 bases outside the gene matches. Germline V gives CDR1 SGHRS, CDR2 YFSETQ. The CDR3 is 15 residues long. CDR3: CASSLVGQGPTEAFF. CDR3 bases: TGCGCCAGCAGCTTGGTCGGACAGGGACCCACTGAAGCTTTCTTT.

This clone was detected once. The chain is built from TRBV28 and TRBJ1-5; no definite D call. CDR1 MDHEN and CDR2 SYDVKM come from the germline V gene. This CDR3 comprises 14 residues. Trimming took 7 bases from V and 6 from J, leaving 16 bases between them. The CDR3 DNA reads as TGTGCCAGCAAGTTCTTCGAGAATCGTCAGCCCCAGCATTTT. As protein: CASKFFENRQPQHF.

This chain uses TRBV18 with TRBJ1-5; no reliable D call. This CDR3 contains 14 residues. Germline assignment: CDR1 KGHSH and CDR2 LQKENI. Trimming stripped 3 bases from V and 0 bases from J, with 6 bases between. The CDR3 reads CASSPEGSNQPQHF. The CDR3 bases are TGTGCCAGCTCACCCGAGGGTAGCAATCAGCCCCAGCATTTT.

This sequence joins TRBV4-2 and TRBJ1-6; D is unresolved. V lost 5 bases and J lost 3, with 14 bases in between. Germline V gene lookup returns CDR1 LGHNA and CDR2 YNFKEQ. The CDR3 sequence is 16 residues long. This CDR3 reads CASSARRAGYNSPLHF. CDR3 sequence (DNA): TGTGCCAGCAGCGCACGGCGGGCAGGCTATAATTCACCCCTCCACTTT.

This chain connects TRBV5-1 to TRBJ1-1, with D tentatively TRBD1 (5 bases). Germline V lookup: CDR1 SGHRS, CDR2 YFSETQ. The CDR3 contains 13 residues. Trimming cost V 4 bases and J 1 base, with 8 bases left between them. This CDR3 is CASSAGQNTEAFF. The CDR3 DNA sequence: TGCGCCAGCAGCGCCGGACAGAACACTGAAGCTTTCTTT. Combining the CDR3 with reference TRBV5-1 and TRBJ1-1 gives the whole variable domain KAGVTQTPRYLIKTRGQQVTLSCSPISGHRSVSWYQQTPGQGLQFLFEYFSETQRNKGNFPGRFSGRQFSNSRSEMNVSTLELGDSALYLCASSAGQNTEAFFGQGTRLTVV.

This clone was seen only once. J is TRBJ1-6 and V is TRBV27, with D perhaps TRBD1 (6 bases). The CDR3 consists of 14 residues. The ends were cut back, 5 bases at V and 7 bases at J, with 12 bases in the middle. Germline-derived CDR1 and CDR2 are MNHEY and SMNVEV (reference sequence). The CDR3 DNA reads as TGTGCCAGCAGTACGGGACAAATGAATTCACCCCTCCACTTT. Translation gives CASSTGQMNSPLHF.

The CDR3 loop is CASSDLDYRNYSNQPQHF. The CDR3 bases are TGTGCCAGCAGTGACCTGGACTATAGGAATTATAGCAATCAGCCCCAGCATTTT. The chain links TRBV6-4 to TRBJ1-5; D not certain. V was clipped by 2 bases and J by 0 bases, with 17 bases between them. Germline CDR1 and CDR2: MRHNA and SNTAGT. The CDR3 totals 18 residues.

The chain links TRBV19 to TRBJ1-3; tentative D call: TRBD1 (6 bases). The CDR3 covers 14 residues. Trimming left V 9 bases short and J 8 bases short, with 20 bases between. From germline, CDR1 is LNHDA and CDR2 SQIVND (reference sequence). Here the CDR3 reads CASTGPGVGHTIYF. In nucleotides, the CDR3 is TGTGCCAGCACAGGGCCCGGGGTAGGACACACCATATATTTT.

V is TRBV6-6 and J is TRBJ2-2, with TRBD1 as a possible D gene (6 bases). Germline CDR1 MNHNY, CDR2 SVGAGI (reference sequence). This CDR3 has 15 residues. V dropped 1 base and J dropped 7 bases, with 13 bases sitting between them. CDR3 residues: CASSYLGGAGGELFF. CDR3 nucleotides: TGTGCCAGCAGTTACTTAGGGGGAGCCGGCGGGGAGCTGTTTTTT.

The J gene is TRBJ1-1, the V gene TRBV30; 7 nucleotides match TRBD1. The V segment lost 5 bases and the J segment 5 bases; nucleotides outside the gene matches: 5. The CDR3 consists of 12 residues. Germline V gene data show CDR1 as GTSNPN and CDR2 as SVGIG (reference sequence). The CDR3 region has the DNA TGTGCCTGGGACAGGGAGGGGACTGAAGCTTTCTTT. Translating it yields CAWDREGTEAFF.

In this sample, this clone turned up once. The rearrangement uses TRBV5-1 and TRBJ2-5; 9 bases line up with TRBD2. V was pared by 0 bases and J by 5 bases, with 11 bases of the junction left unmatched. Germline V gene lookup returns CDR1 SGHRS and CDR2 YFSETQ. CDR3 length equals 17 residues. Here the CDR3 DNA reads TGCGCCAGCAGCTTGGGGGTAGCGGGAGTAAAGAGGGAGACCCAGTACTTC. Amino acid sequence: CASSLGVAGVKRETQYF.

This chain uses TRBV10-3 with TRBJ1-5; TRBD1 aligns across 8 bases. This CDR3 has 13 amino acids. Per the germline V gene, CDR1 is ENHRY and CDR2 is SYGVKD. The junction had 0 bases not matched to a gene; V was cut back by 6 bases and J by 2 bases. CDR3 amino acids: CAIRTGGNQPQHF. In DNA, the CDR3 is TGTGCCATCAGGACAGGGGGCAATCAGCCCCAGCATTTT.

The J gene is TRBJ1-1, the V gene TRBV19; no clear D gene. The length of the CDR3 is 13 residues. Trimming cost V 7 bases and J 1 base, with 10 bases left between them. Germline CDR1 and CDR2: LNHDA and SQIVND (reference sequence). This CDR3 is CASIGRENTEAFF. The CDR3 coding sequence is TGTGCCAGTATAGGGAGAGAGAACACTGAAGCTTTCTTT. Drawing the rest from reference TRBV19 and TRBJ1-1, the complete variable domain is DGGITQSPKYLFRKEGQNVTLSCEQNLNHDAMYWYRQDPGQGLRLIYYSQIVNDFQKGDIAEGYSVSREKKESFPLTVTSAQKNPTAFYLCASIGRENTEAFFGQGTRLTVV.

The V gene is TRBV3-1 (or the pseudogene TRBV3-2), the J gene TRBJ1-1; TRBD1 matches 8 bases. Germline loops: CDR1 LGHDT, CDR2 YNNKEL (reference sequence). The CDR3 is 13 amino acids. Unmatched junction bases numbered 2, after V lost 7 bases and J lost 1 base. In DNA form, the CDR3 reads TGTGCCAGCAAAGGACAGGGGAACACTGAAGCTTTCTTT. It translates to CASKGQGNTEAFF.

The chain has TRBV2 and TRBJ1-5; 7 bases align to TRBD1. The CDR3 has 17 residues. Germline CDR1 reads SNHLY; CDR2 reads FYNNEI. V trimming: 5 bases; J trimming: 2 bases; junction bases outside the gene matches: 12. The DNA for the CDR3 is TGTGCCAGCAGTCTGGAACAAGGACAGGCCCGCAATCAGCCCCAGCATTTT. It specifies CASSLEQGQARNQPQHF.

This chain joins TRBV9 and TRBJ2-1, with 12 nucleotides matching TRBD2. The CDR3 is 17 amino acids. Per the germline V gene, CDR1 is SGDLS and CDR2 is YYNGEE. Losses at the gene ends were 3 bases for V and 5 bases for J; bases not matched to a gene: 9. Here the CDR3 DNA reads TGTGCCAGCAGCGCAACTGGACTAGCGGGATCCAACAATGAGCAGTTCTTC. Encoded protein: CASSATGLAGSNNEQFF. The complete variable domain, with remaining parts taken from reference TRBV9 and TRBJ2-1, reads DSGVTQTPKHLITATGQRVTLRCSPRSGDLSVYWYQQSLDQGLQFLIQYYNGEERAKGNILERFSAQQFPDLHSELNLSSLELGDSALYFCASSATGLAGSNNEQFFGPGTRLTVL.

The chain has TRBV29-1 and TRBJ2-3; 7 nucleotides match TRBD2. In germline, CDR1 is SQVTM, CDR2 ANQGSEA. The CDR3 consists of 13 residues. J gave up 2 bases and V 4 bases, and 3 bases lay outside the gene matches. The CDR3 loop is CSVGTRHTDTQYF. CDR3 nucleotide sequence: TGCAGCGTTGGGACTAGACACACAGATACGCAGTATTTT.

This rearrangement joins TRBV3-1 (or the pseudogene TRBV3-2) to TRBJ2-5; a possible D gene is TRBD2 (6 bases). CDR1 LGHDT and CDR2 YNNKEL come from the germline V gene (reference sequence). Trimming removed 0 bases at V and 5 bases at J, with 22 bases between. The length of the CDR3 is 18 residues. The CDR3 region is CASSQDKFNQAGRETQYF. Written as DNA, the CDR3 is TGTGCCAGCAGCCAAGATAAATTTAATCAGGCAGGGAGGGAGACCCAGTACTTC.

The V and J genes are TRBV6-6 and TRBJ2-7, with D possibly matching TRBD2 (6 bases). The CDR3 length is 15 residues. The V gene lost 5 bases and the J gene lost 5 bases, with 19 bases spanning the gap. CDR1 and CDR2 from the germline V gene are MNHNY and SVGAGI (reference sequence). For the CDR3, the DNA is TGTGCCAGCAGTCGTGTGCGCGGGATCGAACACGAGCAGTACTTC. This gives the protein CASSRVRGIEHEQYF.

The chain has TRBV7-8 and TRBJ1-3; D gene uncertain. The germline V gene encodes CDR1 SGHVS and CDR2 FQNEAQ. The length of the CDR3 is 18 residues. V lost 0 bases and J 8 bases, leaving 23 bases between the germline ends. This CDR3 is CASSLASLWSPSPDTIYF. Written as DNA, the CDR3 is TGTGCCAGCAGCTTAGCCTCATTATGGTCCCCATCCCCGGACACCATATATTTT.